The next 12 T cell receptor beta chains were all read from a single sample in a study of shared clonotypes between healthy human individuals (dated by TCRdb to the early 2020s). Library creation used the immunoSEQ multiplex PCR assay. The immuneACCESS repertoire file appears here via TCRdb, limited to in-frame rearrangements. These files lack a portion of the clones; in checked studies, under half of the deficit traces to unresolved V genes, and the cause of the others is not known. The sample includes about 480,000 clones, with 79% observed a single time. The ten largest clones take up roughly 13% of the sample. Sequencing input: PBMCs. These receptors all come from a middle-aged woman in good health. Some clones in this sample may be carry-over from other donors' samples.

Of note for this clone: At the DNA level, this CDR3 is encoded by other sequences in the same sample as well. The chain is built from TRBV2 and TRBJ2-7; no definite D call. Germline assignment: CDR1 SNHLY and CDR2 FYNNEI. Trimming stripped 4 bases from V and 4 bases from J, with 5 bases between. The CDR3 totals 11 residues. CDR3 protein: CASSVSYEQYF. Here the CDR3 DNA reads TGTGCCAGCAGTGTCAGTTACGAGCAGTACTTC. The variable domain in full, with the rest retrieved from reference TRBV2 and TRBJ2-7, is EPEVTQTPSHQVTQMGQEVILRCVPISNHLYFYWYRQILGQKVEFLVSFYNNEISEKSEIFDDQFSVERPDGSNFTLKIRSTKLEDSAMYFCASSVSYEQYFGPGTRLTVT.

This chain links TRBV28 with TRBJ2-5; D is unclear. CDR3 length: 11 amino acids. Germline V gene data show CDR1 as MDHEN and CDR2 as SYDVKM. The V and J ends lost 4 bases and 8 bases respectively, with 8 bases between them. For the CDR3, the DNA is TGTGCCAGCAGTTCCGGGTTTACCCAGTACTTC. Protein sequence: CASSSGFTQYF.

The chain links TRBV5-1 to TRBJ1-1; 7 nucleotides match TRBD1. V shed 2 bases and J 5 bases; nucleotides not matched to a gene: 6. The CDR3 extends over 14 amino acids. The germline V gene encodes CDR1 SGHRS and CDR2 YFSETQ. The CDR3 nucleotides read TGCGCCAGCAGCTTACAGGGGATAGGAACTGAAGCTTTCTTT. It yields the protein CASSLQGIGTEAFF.

V and J are TRBV30 and TRBJ1-1; the D gene is possibly TRBD1 (5 bases). V dropped 1 base and J dropped 4 bases, with 10 bases sitting between them. Germline CDR1 GTSNPN, CDR2 SVGIG (reference sequence). The CDR3 spans 13 residues. CDR3 sequence (DNA): TGTGCCTGGAGTGGGCTCAGGGTCACTGAAGCTTTCTTT. It encodes CAWSGLRVTEAFF. The variable domain in full, completed from reference TRBV30 and TRBJ1-1, reads SQTIHQWPATLVQPVGSPLSLECTVEGTSNPNLYWYRQAAGRGLQLLFYSVGIGQISSEVPQNLSASRPQDRQFILSSKKLLLSDSGFYLCAWSGLRVTEAFFGQGTRLTVV.

The rearrangement joins TRBV9 to TRBJ2-5; 7 bases are shared with TRBD1. This CDR3 has 15 amino acids. From germline, CDR1 is SGDLS and CDR2 YYNGEE. The V and J ends lost 0 bases and 5 bases, in that order; junction bases with no gene match: 7. CDR3 residues: CASSVGAGGPETQYF. CDR3 bases: TGTGCCAGCAGCGTAGGGGCAGGGGGTCCGGAGACCCAGTACTTC. Filled out from reference TRBV9 and TRBJ2-5, the complete variable domain reads DSGVTQTPKHLITATGQRVTLRCSPRSGDLSVYWYQQSLDQGLQFLIQYYNGEERAKGNILERFSAQQFPDLHSELNLSSLELGDSALYFCASSVGAGGPETQYFGPGTRLLVL.

The genes are TRBV9 and TRBJ2-2; a weak D match, TRBD2 (5 bases). The CDR3 has 15 residues. Germline CDR1 reads SGDLS; CDR2 reads YYNGEE. Trimming shortened V by 6 bases and J by 3 bases, and 15 bases separated the two germline ends. The CDR3 reads CASTQTSSHTGELFF. In nucleotides, the CDR3 is TGTGCCAGCACGCAAACTAGTTCGCACACCGGGGAGCTGTTTTTT.

The CDR3 DNA is TGTGCCAGCAGCATGCTCCCGGACAGCTTCAATGAGCAGTTCTTC. Its protein is CASSMLPDSFNEQFF. The chain is built from TRBV21-1 and TRBJ2-1; TRBD1 is the table's D call, not checked against the DNA. TRBV21-1 is annotated as a pseudogene. The CDR3 has 15 residues.

The chain's CDR3 is CASSKTSGRLAPNEQFF. The CDR3 DNA follows: TGTGCCAGTAGTAAGACTAGCGGGAGGCTGGCACCCAATGAGCAGTTCTTC. V gene TRBV19 combines with J gene TRBJ2-1; 13 nucleotides align to TRBD2. From germline, CDR1 is LNHDA and CDR2 SQIVND (reference sequence). With V trimmed by 4 bases and J by 6 bases, 9 bases remained unmatched. There are 17 residues in the CDR3.

The chain carries TRBV4-2 and TRBJ2-7; no reliable D call. V was pared by 0 bases and J by 1 base, with 7 bases between. The germline gives CDR1 LGHNA, CDR2 YNFKEQ. The CDR3 is 14 residues long. Here the CDR3 DNA reads TGTGCCAGCAGCCAAGATGCCCTTTCCTACGAGCAGTACTTC. Its translation is CASSQDALSYEQYF.

This clone was counted a few times. V and J are TRBV11-2 and TRBJ1-1, with a possible D match to TRBD1 (5 bases). The CDR3 extends over 13 amino acids. V was cut by 5 bases and J by 6 bases, with 13 bases left in between. Germline CDR1 is SGHAT and CDR2 is FQNNGV. The CDR3 here is CASSRGTAAEAFF. DNA of the CDR3: TGTGCCAGCAGCAGAGGGACGGCAGCTGAAGCTTTCTTT.

J is TRBJ1-2 and V is TRBV7-9; maybe TRBD1 (5 bases). Germline values: CDR1 SEHNR, CDR2 FQNEAQ (reference sequence). V lost 5 bases and J lost 0, with 16 bases in between. This CDR3 spans 16 amino acids. The DNA of the CDR3 is TGTGCCAGCAGCAGCTTAGGGACTGAATCTAACTATGGCTACACCTTC. It yields the protein CASSSLGTESNYGYTF.

Here the CDR3 reads CASSLDPGAWEKLFF. CDR3 nucleotide sequence: TGTGCCAGCAGCTTAGATCCAGGGGCTTGGGAAAAACTGTTTTTT. This rearrangement joins TRBV11-2 to TRBJ1-4; maybe TRBD1 (6 bases). V lost 0 bases, J lost 8 bases, and 13 bases lay in between. Germline values: CDR1 SGHAT, CDR2 FQNNGV. The CDR3 length is 15 residues.